These 22 T cell receptor beta chains share one sample of origin, sequenced in a study of blood T cell repertoires in COVID-19. Assay used: immunoSEQ multiplex PCR; TCRdb lists only in-frame clones, some missing. Seen here are a few hundred thousand clones, 85% to 90% observed once, and the top ten hold roughly 4%. Material for sequencing was peripheral blood. Receptors originate from a woman aged 45-59 years with active or convalescent COVID-19.

The rearrangement joins TRBV10-3 to TRBJ1-1; D is perhaps TRBD1 (5 bases). There are 16 residues in the CDR3. In germline, CDR1 is ENHRY, CDR2 SYGVKD. V lost 0 bases to trimming and J lost 2 bases, with 13 bases between them. Here the CDR3 reads CAISESLGGGNTEAFF. In DNA, the CDR3 is TGTGCCATCAGTGAGTCGTTGGGGGGTGGTAACACTGAAGCTTTCTTT.

This chain links TRBV28 with TRBJ1-4; the D is unclear. CDR1 and CDR2 (germline): MDHEN, SYDVKM. V lost 3 bases and J lost 3, with 11 bases in between. This CDR3 region has 15 residues. CDR3 region: CASSFRGLPNEKLFF. As DNA, the CDR3 is TGTGCCAGCAGTTTCCGGGGTCTTCCTAATGAAAAACTGTTTTTT.

The chain joins TRBV2 to TRBJ2-1, with 9 nucleotides matching TRBD2. The germline CDR1 and CDR2 sequences are SNHLY and FYNNEI. J gave up 2 bases and V 5 bases, and 7 bases lay outside the gene matches. This CDR3 spans 16 amino acids. Here the CDR3 DNA reads TGTGCCAGCAGTCGGCTGGGACTAGCCACCTACAATGAGCAGTTCTTC. Translating it yields CASSRLGLATYNEQFF.

This clone was seen once. The chain uses TRBV5-5 and TRBJ2-3, with D tentatively TRBD2 (5 bases). V gave up 2 bases and J gave up 6 bases, with 16 bases separating them. CDR1 and CDR2 (germline): SGHKS, YYEKEE (reference sequence). The length of the CDR3 is 15 residues. As DNA, the CDR3 is TGTGCCAGCAGCTTTTCTGGGAGATTAGTGGATACGCAGTATTTT. Protein product: CASSFSGRLVDTQYF.

V gene TRBV16 combines with J gene TRBJ1-5, with unresolved D. CDR1 and CDR2 (germline): KGHSY, FQNENV. This CDR3 is 16 amino acids long. Trimming stripped 0 bases from V and 7 bases from J, with 16 bases between. The CDR3 coding sequence is TGTGCCAGCAGCCAATCAGTGACCGCTTACGGGCAGCCCCAGCATTTT. This translates into CASSQSVTAYGQPQHF.

In its sample, this clone was seen once. The CDR3 bases are TGTGCCTGGAGTGGGGGGGAGGGGACTAATGAAAAACTGTTTTTT. This sequence encodes CAWSGGEGTNEKLFF. V and J are TRBV30 and TRBJ1-4; weak D call: TRBD1 (5 bases). CDR1 GTSNPN and CDR2 SVGIG come from the germline V gene (reference sequence). The CDR3 length is 15 residues. V shed 1 base and J shed 2 bases, with 11 bases lying between them.

V and J are TRBV3-1 (or the pseudogene TRBV3-2) and TRBJ1-4; D perhaps matches TRBD1 (6 bases). CDR3 length: 15 residues. Trimming shortened V by 3 bases and J by 3 bases, and 11 bases separated the two germline ends. Per the germline V gene, CDR1 is LGHDT and CDR2 is YNNKEL (reference sequence). The CDR3 nucleotides read TGTGCCAGCAGCCAGGCGGGGGGGCCTAATGAAAAACTGTTTTTT. Translating it yields CASSQAGGPNEKLFF.

V gene TRBV12-5 combines with J gene TRBJ1-2, with 7 nucleotides matching TRBD1. This CDR3 spans 14 amino acids. V trimming: 4 bases; J trimming: 4 bases; junction bases outside the gene matches: 6. The germline gives CDR1 LGHNT, CDR2 FRNRAP. CDR3 sequence (DNA): TGTGCTAGTGGTTCAGGGGGTCGAGTCTATGGCTACACCTTC. Encoded protein: CASGSGGRVYGYTF.

The chain employs TRBV27 and TRBJ2-5; the match to TRBD2 covers 11 bases. With V trimmed by 4 bases and J by 5 bases, 6 bases remained unmatched. Germline V CDR1 and CDR2: MNHEY, SMNVEV (reference sequence). CDR3 size: 15 residues. CDR3 sequence (DNA): TGTGCCAGCAGTTCACTAGCGGGAGTAAGGGAGACCCAGTACTTC. It yields the protein CASSSLAGVRETQYF.

As DNA, the CDR3 is TGTGCCAGCAGCGTAGCTACTAGCGGGGACTACGAGCAGTACTTC. Translated: CASSVATSGDYEQYF. V and J are TRBV9 and TRBJ2-7; 10 bases line up with TRBD2. The CDR3 runs to 15 residues. Trimming cost V 0 bases and J 3 bases; bases outside gene matches: 3. Germline V lookup: CDR1 SGDLS, CDR2 YYNGEE.

Concerning this clone itself: Other DNA sequences of this sample code for an identical CDR3. The V call is TRBV18, the J call TRBJ1-1; D not certain. V dropped 6 bases and J dropped 0 bases, with 8 bases sitting between them. CDR1 and CDR2 (germline): KGHSH, LQKENI. The CDR3 has 13 residues. As DNA, the CDR3 is TGTGCCAGCTCTGGAGGCTTGAACACTGAAGCTTTCTTT. Protein product: CASSGGLNTEAFF.

The V and J genes are TRBV23-1 and TRBJ1-2; 8 positions agree with TRBD1. TRBV23-1 is known as an ORF, though its function is uncertain. V was pared by 7 bases and J by 7 bases, with 14 bases of the junction left unmatched. This CDR3 has 15 residues. DNA for the CDR3: TGCGCCAGCACAGCGGGCAGGGGGCGTACAGGTGGCTACACCTTC. It yields the protein CASTAGRGRTGGYTF.

This clone was detected only once. The chain has TRBV10-3 and TRBJ1-2; D perhaps matches TRBD1 (5 bases). This CDR3 spans 13 amino acids. Germline V gives CDR1 ENHRY, CDR2 SYGVKD. V was cut by 6 bases and J by 7 bases, with 15 bases left in between. Here the CDR3 DNA reads TGTGCCATCAGCTCGGCGGAGGGACCTGGCTACACCTTC. It yields the protein CAISSAEGPGYTF.

This chain joins TRBV5-8 and TRBJ2-7, with 7 bases that match TRBD2. Germline loops: CDR1 SGHTS, CDR2 YDEGEE. Trimming at V came to 7 bases and at J to 2 bases, leaving 12 bases not matched to a gene. The CDR3 sequence is 15 residues long. CDR3 nucleotides: TGTGCCAGCTACACAATGGGGGGGGTGCCCTACGAGCAGTACTTC. It specifies CASYTMGGVPYEQYF.

The chain carries TRBV11-2 and TRBJ2-3, with 10 bases identical to TRBD2. The CDR3 runs 15 residues. J was trimmed by 8 bases and V by 1 base; bases with no gene match: 6. The germline V gene has CDR1 SGHAT and CDR2 FQNNGV. The DNA of the CDR3 is TGTGCCAGCAGCTTAGCTAGCGGGAGTGGAAGTACGCAGTATTTT. Protein sequence: CASSLASGSGSTQYF.

The chain couples TRBV28 to TRBJ1-2; possibly TRBD1 for D (6 bases). The V gene's germline CDR1 is MDHEN and CDR2 SYDVKM. The CDR3 runs 14 residues. The V and J ends lost 3 bases and 2 bases respectively, with 10 bases between them. The CDR3 protein is CASSFGQRNYGYTF. CDR3 DNA sequence: TGTGCCAGCAGTTTCGGACAGAGGAACTATGGCTACACCTTC.

This chain uses TRBV28 with TRBJ1-2; 8 bases fit TRBD1. This CDR3 contains 15 residues. V gave up 5 bases and J gave up 3 bases; unmatched junction bases: 8. From germline, CDR1 is MDHEN and CDR2 SYDVKM. The DNA of the CDR3 is TGTGCCAGCAGTCTCGGACAGGGCCTGGACTATGGCTACACCTTC. Its protein is CASSLGQGLDYGYTF.

The rearrangement joins TRBV27 to TRBJ2-1, with D possibly TRBD1 on 5 matching bases. The germline V gene encodes CDR1 MNHEY and CDR2 SMNVEV (reference sequence). The CDR3 runs 13 residues. Trimming removed 3 bases from V and 8 bases from J, with 11 bases in between. Written as DNA, the CDR3 is TGTGCCAGCAGTTTGGTAGGGGCGGATGAGCAGTTCTTC. This codes for CASSLVGADEQFF.

This rearrangement joins TRBV30 to TRBJ2-7; 8 positions match TRBD1. V was pared by 0 bases and J by 3 bases, with 4 bases of the junction left unmatched. The CDR3 has 14 amino acids. Germline V lookup: CDR1 GTSNPN, CDR2 SVGIG (reference sequence). Here the CDR3 DNA reads TGTGCCTGGAGTGTACCAGGGGGCAGCTACGAGCAGTACTTC. Encoded protein: CAWSVPGGSYEQYF.

The genes are TRBV28 and TRBJ1-4; D not certain. Germline loops: CDR1 MDHEN, CDR2 SYDVKM. V dropped 2 bases and J dropped 5 bases, with 6 bases sitting between them. This CDR3 is 13 amino acids long. CDR3 loop: CASSLRRNEKLFF. Here the CDR3 DNA reads TGTGCCAGCAGTTTAAGGAGGAATGAAAAACTGTTTTTT.

The genes are TRBV7-8 and TRBJ2-1; 7 bases fit TRBD1. The V and J ends lost 4 bases and 5 bases, in that order; junction bases with no gene match: 5. The CDR3 length is 14 residues. The germline V gene encodes CDR1 SGHVS and CDR2 FQNEAQ. Written as DNA, the CDR3 is TGTGCCAGCAGCTCAGCCACAGGGGACAATGAGCAGTTCTTC. This gives the protein CASSSATGDNEQFF.

V is TRBV7-3 and J is TRBJ1-2; 8 positions match TRBD1. Germline CDR1 and CDR2: SGHTA and FQGTGA. J lost 7 bases, V lost 0 bases, and 4 bases had no gene match. The CDR3 runs 14 residues. Here the CDR3 DNA reads TGTGCCAGCAGCTTAACGGACAGGGTTGGTGGCTACACCTTC. Its translation: CASSLTDRVGGYTF. The variable domain in full, completed from reference TRBV7-3 and TRBJ1-2, reads GAGVSQTPSNKVTEKGKYVELRCDPISGHTALYWYRQSLGQGPEFLIYFQGTGAADDSGLPNDRFFAVRPEGSVSTLKIQRTERGDSAVYLCASSLTDRVGGYTFGSGTRLTVV.